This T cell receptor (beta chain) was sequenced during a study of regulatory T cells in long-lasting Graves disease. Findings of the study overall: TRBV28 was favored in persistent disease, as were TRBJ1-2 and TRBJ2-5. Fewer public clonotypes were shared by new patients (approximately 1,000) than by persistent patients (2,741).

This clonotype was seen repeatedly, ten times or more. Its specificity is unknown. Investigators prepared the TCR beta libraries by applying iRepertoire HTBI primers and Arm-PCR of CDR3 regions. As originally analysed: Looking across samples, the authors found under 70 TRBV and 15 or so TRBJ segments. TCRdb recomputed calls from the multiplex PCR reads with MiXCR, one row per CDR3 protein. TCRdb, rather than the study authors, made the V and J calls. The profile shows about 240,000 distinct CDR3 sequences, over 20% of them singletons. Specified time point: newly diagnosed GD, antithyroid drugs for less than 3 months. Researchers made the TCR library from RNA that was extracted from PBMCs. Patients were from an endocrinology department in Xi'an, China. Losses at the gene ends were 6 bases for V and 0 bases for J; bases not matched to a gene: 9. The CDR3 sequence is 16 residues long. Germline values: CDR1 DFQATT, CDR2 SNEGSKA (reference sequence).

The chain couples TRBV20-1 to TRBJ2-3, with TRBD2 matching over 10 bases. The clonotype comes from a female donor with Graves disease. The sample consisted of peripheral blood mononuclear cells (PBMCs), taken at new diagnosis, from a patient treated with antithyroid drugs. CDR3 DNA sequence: TGCAGTGCCAGGGATAGCGGGGGGATTAGCACAGATACGCAGTATTTT. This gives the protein CSARDSGGISTDTQYF.